This T cell receptor beta chain was observed in a study of T-cell reconstitution after alpha-beta-depleted transplantation in children. Germline V gene data show CDR1 as LGHNA and CDR2 as YSLEER. The CDR3 is 15 amino acids. J was trimmed by 2 bases and V by 2 bases; bases with no gene match: 3. Using unique molecular identifiers, the investigators prepared the TCRbeta library. TCRdb reprocessed the PCR reads with MiXCR, giving one entry per CDR3 protein. The sample gives 350,000 to 400,000 distinct CDR3 sequences, 10% to 15% of which show up once; about 4% is in the top ten. The V and J genes are TRBV4-3 and TRBJ2-1, with 7 bases identical to TRBD2. The sample here was PBMCs, taken from the stem cell graft. The sequence was obtained from a human donor who donated a stem cell graft to a child with Fanconi anemia. This CDR3 is CASSQSGDAYNEQFF. In DNA form, the CDR3 reads TGCGCCAGCAGCCAAAGCGGGGACGCCTACAATGAGCAGTTCTTC.